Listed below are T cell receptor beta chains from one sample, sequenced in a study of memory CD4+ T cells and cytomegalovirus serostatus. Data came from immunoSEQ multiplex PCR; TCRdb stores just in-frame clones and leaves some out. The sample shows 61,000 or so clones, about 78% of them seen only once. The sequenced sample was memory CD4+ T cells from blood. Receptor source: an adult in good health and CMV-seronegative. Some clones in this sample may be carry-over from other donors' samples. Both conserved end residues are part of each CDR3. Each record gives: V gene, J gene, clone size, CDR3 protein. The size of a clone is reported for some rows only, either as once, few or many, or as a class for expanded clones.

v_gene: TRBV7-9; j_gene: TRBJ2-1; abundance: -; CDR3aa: CASSPPGAVYNEQFF
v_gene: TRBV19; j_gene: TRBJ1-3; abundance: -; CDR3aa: CASKTGGLGNTIYF
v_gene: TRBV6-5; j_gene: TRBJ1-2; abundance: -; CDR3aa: CASSSQPGQGRGGYTF
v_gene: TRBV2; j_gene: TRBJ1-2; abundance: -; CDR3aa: CANRRDRGSLDGYTF
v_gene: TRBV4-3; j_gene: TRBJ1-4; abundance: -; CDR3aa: CASSPLGGALGEKLFF
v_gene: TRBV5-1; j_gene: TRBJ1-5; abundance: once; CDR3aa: CASSSTVDQPQHF
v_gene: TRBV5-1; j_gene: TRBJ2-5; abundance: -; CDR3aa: CASSLVIEETQYF
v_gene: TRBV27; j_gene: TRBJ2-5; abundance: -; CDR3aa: CASSPRGRETQYF
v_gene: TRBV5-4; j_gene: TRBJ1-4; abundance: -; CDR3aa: CASSGTGRALEKLFF
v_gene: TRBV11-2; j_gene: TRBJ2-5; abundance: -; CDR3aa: CASSLRVGGQETQYF
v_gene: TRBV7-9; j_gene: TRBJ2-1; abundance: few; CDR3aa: CASSLNRGTGDRGSNEQFF
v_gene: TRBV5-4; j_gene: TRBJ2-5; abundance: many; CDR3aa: CASSFAGTNQETQYF
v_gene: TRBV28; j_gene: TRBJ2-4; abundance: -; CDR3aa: CASSEVHARTGLAKNIQYF
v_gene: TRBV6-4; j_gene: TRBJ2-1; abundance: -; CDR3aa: CASRTSGRGEQFF